This passage covers 13 T cell receptor beta chains from one sample sequenced in a study of cytomegalovirus exposure and HLA in healthy donors. The PCR contained 60 Vbeta and 13 Jbeta primers. Clones were read by immunoSEQ multiplex PCR, and TCRdb kept only the in-frame ones, dropping some. This repertoire shows around 97,000 clones, over 70% found once; its top ten account for roughly 4%. The specimen sequenced was PBMCs. The receptors shown here come from a man aged 50 to 60 in good health and CMV-seropositive.

The chain joins TRBV19 to TRBJ2-1; D call uncertain. Looked up from germline, CDR1 is LNHDA and CDR2 is SQIVND (reference sequence). This CDR3 is built from 14 residues. The germline V and J ends were trimmed by 7 bases and 5 bases, with 15 bases remaining between them. CDR3 nucleotide sequence: TGTGCCAGTAAGTGGGCCGCCGAGAACAATGAGCAGTTCTTC. It is translated as CASKWAAENNEQFF.

The chain has TRBV11-2 and TRBJ2-7; D might be TRBD1 (6 bases). Trimming shortened V by 3 bases and J by 6 bases, and 12 bases separated the two germline ends. Germline V gene lookup returns CDR1 SGHAT and CDR2 FQNNGV. The CDR3 is 13 residues long. The CDR3 DNA reads as TGTGCCAGCAGCTTCGACAGGACAGCCGAGCAGTACTTC. It specifies CASSFDRTAEQYF.

V gene TRBV19 combines with J gene TRBJ1-3; D gene uncertain. V was cut by 5 bases and J by 0 bases, with 5 bases left in between. This CDR3 is 13 amino acids long. CDR1 is LNHDA, CDR2 SQIVND, per germline (reference sequence). CDR3 region: CASSLSSGNTIYF. The CDR3 DNA reads as TGTGCCAGTAGTCTTAGCTCTGGAAACACCATATATTTT. The full variable domain, in which reference TRBV19 and TRBJ1-3 provide the parts outside the CDR3, is DGGITQSPKYLFRKEGQNVTLSCEQNLNHDAMYWYRQDPGQGLRLIYYSQIVNDFQKGDIAEGYSVSREKKESFPLTVTSAQKNPTAFYLCASSLSSGNTIYFGEGSWLTVV.

The chain joins TRBV19 to TRBJ2-5, with D tentatively TRBD2 (5 bases). Germline V gene lookup returns CDR1 LNHDA and CDR2 SQIVND (reference sequence). CDR3 length: 15 residues. V dropped 3 bases and J dropped 5 bases, with 16 bases sitting between them. This chain's CDR3 is CASSMGSLTGETQYF. In DNA, the CDR3 is TGTGCCAGTAGTATGGGCTCCCTCACGGGGGAGACCCAGTACTTC.

The chain carries TRBV2 and TRBJ1-5; D may be TRBD1 (5 bases). Germline V CDR1 and CDR2: SNHLY, FYNNEI. The CDR3 loop spans 14 amino acids. Trimming took 6 bases from V and 0 from J, leaving 9 bases between them. The CDR3 is CASRQDNSNQPQHF. DNA for the CDR3: TGTGCCAGCAGACAGGACAATAGCAATCAGCCCCAGCATTTT.

J is TRBJ2-5 and V is TRBV5-1, with TRBD1 matching over 7 bases. In germline, CDR1 is SGHRS, CDR2 YFSETQ. J was trimmed by 4 bases and V by 5 bases; bases with no gene match: 5. This CDR3 comprises 13 residues. The CDR3 sequence: CASRTDRIETQYF. The DNA of the CDR3 is TGCGCCAGCAGGACGGACAGGATAGAGACCCAGTACTTC.

The CDR3 DNA is TGTGCCAGCAGCTTAACCGGGACAGGGGGCCATGAGCAGTTCTTC. Amino acid sequence: CASSLTGTGGHEQFF. V usage is TRBV11-2 and J usage is TRBJ2-1; 12 nucleotides agree with TRBD1. Germline V gene lookup returns CDR1 SGHAT and CDR2 FQNNGV. CDR3 size: 15 residues. The V segment lost 2 bases and the J segment 8 bases; nucleotides outside the gene matches: 4.

This clone has just one count. The rearrangement joins TRBV5-1 to TRBJ2-7; 8 bases are a match to TRBD2. Germline CDR1 reads SGHRS; CDR2 reads YFSETQ. The CDR3 runs 14 residues. After removal of 4 bases from V and 1 base from J, the junction contained 4 bases not matched to a gene. The CDR3 sequence is CASSRSGGSYEQYF. The CDR3 DNA reads as TGCGCCAGCAGCCGCAGCGGGGGATCCTACGAGCAGTACTTC.

This clone showed up just a few times. The J gene is TRBJ2-1, the V gene TRBV11-3; tentative D call: TRBD2 (5 bases). Germline assignment: CDR1 SGHNT and CDR2 YENEEA. V was pared by 5 bases and J by 8 bases, with 19 bases between. There are 15 residues in the CDR3. The CDR3 nucleotides read TGTGCCAGCAGCCCCGATCGCGCGGAGGTGGATGAGCAGTTCTTC. As protein: CASSPDRAEVDEQFF.

The rearrangement joins TRBV18 to TRBJ2-7; D gene ambiguous. The CDR3 sequence is 11 residues long. Germline CDR1 reads KGHSH; CDR2 reads LQKENI. With 6 bases removed from V and 3 bases from J, the gap between germline ends came to 6 bases. The DNA of the CDR3 is TGTGCCAGCTCGAAGAGCTACGAGCAGTACTTC. This translates into CASSKSYEQYF.

J is TRBJ1-3 and V is TRBV2; the match to TRBD1 covers 11 bases. V lost 4 bases, J lost 2 bases, and 1 base stayed unmatched. CDR3 length: 15 residues. CDR1 and CDR2 (germline): SNHLY, FYNNEI. The CDR3 region has the DNA TGTGCCAGCAGTGTGGACAGGGGGCCTGGAAACACCATATATTTT. It encodes CASSVDRGPGNTIYF.

The chain joins TRBV10-3 to TRBJ2-7; 10 nucleotides line up with TRBD1. Germline CDR1 ENHRY, CDR2 SYGVKD. V shed 8 bases, J shed 4 bases, and the junction held 5 bases outside the gene matches. CDR3 length equals 13 residues. The CDR3 sequence is CAIGPGQGYEQYF. In DNA form, the CDR3 reads TGTGCCATCGGCCCGGGACAGGGGTACGAGCAGTACTTC.

The genes are TRBV4-2 and TRBJ1-2; D ambiguous. Germline-derived CDR1 and CDR2 are LGHNA and YNFKEQ. Trimming shortened V by 0 bases and J by 3 bases, and 20 bases separated the two germline ends. This CDR3 spans 18 amino acids. In DNA, the CDR3 is TGTGCCAGCAGCCAAGATAGGTCGGGCACTACAGCGGACTATGGCTACACCTTC. It is translated as CASSQDRSGTTADYGYTF.